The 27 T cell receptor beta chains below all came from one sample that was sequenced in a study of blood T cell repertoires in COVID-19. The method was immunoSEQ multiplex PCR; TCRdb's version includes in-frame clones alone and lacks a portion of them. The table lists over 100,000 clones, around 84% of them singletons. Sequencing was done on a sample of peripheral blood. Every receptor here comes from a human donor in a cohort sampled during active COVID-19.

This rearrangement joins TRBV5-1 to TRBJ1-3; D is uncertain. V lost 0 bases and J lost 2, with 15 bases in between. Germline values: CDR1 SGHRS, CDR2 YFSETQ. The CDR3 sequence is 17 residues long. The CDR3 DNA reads TGCGCCAGCAGCTTGGTGAGGGTTGGGGAACCTGGAAACACCATATATTTT. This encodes CASSLVRVGEPGNTIYF.

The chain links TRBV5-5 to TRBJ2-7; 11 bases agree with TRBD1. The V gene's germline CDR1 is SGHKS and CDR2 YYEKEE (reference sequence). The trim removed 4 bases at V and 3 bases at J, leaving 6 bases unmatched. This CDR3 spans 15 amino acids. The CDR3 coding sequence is TGTGCCAGCAGCCCCCGGGACAGGGGGATCTACGAGCAGTACTTC. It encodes CASSPRDRGIYEQYF.

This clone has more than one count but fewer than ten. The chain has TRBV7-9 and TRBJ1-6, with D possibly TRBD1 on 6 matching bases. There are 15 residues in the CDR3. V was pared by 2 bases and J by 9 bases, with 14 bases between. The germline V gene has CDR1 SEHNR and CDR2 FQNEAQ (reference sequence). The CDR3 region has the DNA TGTGCCAGCAGCTTACACACAGGGCCGGTTTCACCCCTCCACTTT. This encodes CASSLHTGPVSPLHF.

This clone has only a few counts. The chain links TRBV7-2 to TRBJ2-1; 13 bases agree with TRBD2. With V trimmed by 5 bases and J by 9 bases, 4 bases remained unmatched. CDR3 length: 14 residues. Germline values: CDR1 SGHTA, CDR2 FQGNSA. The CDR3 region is CASSPGLAGSEQFF. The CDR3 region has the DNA TGTGCCAGCAGCCCGGGACTAGCGGGGAGTGAGCAGTTCTTC.

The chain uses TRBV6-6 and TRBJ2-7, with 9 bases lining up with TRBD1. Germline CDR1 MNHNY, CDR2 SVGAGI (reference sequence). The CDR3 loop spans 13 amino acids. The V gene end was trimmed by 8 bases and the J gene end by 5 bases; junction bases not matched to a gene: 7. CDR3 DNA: TGTGCCAGCTTTGGGACAGGGCGAGACGAGCAGTACTTC. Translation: CASFGTGRDEQYF.

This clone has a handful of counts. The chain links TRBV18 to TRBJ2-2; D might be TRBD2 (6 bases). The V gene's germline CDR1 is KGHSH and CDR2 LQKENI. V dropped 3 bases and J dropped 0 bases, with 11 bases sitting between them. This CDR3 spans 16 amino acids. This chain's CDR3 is CASSPRGGTNTGELFF. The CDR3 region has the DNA TGTGCCAGCTCACCCCGTGGAGGGACGAACACCGGGGAGCTGTTTTTT.

The CDR3 here is CASSPKLIAGGPGELFF. The CDR3 region has the DNA TGTGCCAGCAGCCCTAAACTTATAGCGGGGGGCCCCGGGGAGCTGTTTTTT. The rearrangement links TRBV7-2 to TRBJ2-2; 10 nucleotides agree with TRBD2. This CDR3 spans 17 amino acids. The ends lost 5 bases at V and 6 bases at J; junction bases unmatched: 12. CDR1 SGHTA and CDR2 FQGNSA come from the germline V gene.

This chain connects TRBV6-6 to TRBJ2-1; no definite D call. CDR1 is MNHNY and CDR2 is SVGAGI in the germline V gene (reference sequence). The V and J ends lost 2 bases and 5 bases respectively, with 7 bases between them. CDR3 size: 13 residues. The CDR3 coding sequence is TGTGCCAGCAGTTACAAAGCGAACAATGAGCAGTTCTTC. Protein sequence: CASSYKANNEQFF.

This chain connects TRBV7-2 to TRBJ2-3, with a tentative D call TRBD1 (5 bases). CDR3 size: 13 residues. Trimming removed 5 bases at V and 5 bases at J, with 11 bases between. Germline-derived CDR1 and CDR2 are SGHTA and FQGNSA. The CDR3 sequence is CASSPDIRDTQYF. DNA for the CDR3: TGTGCCAGCAGCCCGGACATACGAGATACGCAGTATTTT.

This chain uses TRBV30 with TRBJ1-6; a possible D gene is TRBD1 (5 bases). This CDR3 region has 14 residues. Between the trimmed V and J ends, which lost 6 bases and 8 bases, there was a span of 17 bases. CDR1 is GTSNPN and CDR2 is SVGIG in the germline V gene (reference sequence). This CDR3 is CACPKAGSDSPLHF. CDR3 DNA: TGTGCCTGCCCCAAGGCAGGGTCGGATTCACCCCTCCACTTT.

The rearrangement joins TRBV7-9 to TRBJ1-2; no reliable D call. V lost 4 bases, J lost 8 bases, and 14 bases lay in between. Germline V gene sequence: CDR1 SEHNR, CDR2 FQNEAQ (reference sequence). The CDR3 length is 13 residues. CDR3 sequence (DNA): TGTGCCAGCAGCTCGTCACTAGGTCAAGGCTACACCTTC. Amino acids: CASSSSLGQGYTF. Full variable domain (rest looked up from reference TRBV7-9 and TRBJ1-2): DTGVSQNPRHKITKRGQNVTFRCDPISEHNRLYWYRQTLGQGPEFLTYFQNEAQLEKSRLLSDRFSAERPKGSFSTLEIQRTEQGDSAMYLCASSSSLGQGYTFGSGTRLTVV.

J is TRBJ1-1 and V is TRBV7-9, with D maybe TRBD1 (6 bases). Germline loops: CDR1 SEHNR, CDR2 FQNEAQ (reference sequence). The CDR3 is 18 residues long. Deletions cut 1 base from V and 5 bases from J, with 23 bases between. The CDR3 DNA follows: TGTGCCAGCAGCTTAGAGCAGGGGTTGGGGTACGTGGGAACTGAAGCTTTCTTT. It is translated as CASSLEQGLGYVGTEAFF.

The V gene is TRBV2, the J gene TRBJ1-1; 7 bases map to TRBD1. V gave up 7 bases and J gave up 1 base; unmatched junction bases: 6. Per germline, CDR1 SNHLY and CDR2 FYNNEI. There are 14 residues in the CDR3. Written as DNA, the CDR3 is TGTGCCAGCAAAGAGACAGGGTGGAACACTGAAGCTTTCTTT. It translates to CASKETGWNTEAFF. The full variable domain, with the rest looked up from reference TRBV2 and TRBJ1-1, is EPEVTQTPSHQVTQMGQEVILRCVPISNHLYFYWYRQILGQKVEFLVSFYNNEISEKSEIFDDQFSVERPDGSNFTLKIRSTKLEDSAMYFCASKETGWNTEAFFGQGTRLTVV.

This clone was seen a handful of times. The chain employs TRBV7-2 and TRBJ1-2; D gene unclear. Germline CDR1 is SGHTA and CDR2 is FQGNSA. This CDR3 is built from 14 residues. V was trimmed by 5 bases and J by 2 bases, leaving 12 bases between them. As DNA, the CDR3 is TGTGCCAGCAGCCCGTTGGGCAGAAACTATGGCTACACCTTC. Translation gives CASSPLGRNYGYTF.

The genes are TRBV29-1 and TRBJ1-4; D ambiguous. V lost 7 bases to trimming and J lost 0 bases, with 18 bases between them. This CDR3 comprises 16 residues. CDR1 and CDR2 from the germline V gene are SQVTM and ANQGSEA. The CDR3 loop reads CSDTRAWAATNEKLFF. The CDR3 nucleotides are TGCAGCGATACACGCGCGTGGGCAGCAACTAATGAAAAACTGTTTTTT.

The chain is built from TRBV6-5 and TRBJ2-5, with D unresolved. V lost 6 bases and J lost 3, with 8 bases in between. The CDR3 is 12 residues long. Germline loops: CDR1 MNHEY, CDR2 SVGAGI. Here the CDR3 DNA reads TGTGCCAGCAGGTTCACTGAAGAGACCCAGTACTTC. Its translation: CASRFTEETQYF.

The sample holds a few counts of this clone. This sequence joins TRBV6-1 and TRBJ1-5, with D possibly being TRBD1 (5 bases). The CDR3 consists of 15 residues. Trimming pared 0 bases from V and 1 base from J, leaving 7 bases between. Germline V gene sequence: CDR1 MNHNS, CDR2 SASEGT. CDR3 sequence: CASSEADSSNQPQHF. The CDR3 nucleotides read TGTGCCAGCAGTGAAGCTGACAGCAGCAATCAGCCCCAGCATTTT.

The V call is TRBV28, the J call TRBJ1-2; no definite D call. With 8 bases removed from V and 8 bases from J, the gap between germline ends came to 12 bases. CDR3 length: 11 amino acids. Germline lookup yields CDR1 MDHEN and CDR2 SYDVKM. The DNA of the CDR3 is TGTGCCAGCCACACCTGGGAGGGCTACACCTTC. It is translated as CASHTWEGYTF.

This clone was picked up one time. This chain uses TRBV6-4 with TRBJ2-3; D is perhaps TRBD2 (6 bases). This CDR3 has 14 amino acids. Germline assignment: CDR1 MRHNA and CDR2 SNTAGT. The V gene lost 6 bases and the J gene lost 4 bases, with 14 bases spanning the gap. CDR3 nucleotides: TGTGCCAGCAGCCGGGGAGGTCCCGCAGATACGCAGTATTTT. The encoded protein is CASSRGGPADTQYF.

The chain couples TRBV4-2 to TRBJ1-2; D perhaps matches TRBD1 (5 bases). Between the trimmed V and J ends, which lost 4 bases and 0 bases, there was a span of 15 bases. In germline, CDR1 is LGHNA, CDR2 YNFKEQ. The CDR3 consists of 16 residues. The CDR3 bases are TGTGCCAGCAGCCCTCCCGGGACTGAAGCTAACTATGGCTACACCTTC. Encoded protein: CASSPPGTEANYGYTF.

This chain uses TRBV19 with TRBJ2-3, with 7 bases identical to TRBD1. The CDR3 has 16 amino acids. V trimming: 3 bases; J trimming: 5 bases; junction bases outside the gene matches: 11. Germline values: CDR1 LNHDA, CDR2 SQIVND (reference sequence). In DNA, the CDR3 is TGTGCCAGTAGTATTGGGACAGCCACCGCGGGAGATACGCAGTATTTT. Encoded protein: CASSIGTATAGDTQYF.

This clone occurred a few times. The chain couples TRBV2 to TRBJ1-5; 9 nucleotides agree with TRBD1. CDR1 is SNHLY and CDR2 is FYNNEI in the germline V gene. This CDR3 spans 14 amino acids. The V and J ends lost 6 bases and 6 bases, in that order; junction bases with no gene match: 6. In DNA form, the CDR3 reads TGTGCCAGCAGCGGGACAGGGCGATCTCAGCCCCAGCATTTT. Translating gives CASSGTGRSQPQHF.

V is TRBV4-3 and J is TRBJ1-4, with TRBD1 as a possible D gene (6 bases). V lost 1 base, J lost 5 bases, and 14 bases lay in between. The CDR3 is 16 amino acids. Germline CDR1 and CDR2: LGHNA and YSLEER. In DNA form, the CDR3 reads TGCGCCAGCAGCCAAGGCCCTACAGGGCCAAATGAAAAACTGTTTTTT. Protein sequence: CASSQGPTGPNEKLFF.

The CDR3 DNA is TGTGCCAGCAGCGCGTCATCTAGCGGGGGGGCCGTTGAGCAGTTCTTC. This encodes CASSASSSGGAVEQFF. The V call is TRBV9, the J call TRBJ2-1; TRBD2 matches at 12 bases. CDR1 and CDR2 from the germline V gene are SGDLS and YYNGEE. CDR3 size: 16 residues. Trimming cost V 3 bases and J 9 bases; bases outside gene matches: 10. The full variable domain, its missing parts supplied by reference TRBV9 and TRBJ2-1, is DSGVTQTPKHLITATGQRVTLRCSPRSGDLSVYWYQQSLDQGLQFLIQYYNGEERAKGNILERFSAQQFPDLHSELNLSSLELGDSALYFCASSASSSGGAVEQFFGPGTRLTVL.

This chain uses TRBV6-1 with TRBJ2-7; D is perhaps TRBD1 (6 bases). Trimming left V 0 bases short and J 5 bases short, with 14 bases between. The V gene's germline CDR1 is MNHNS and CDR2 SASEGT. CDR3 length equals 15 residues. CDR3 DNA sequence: TGTGCCAGCAGTGAAGCCAGTGACAGGAGCCACGAGCAGTACTTC. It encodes CASSEASDRSHEQYF.

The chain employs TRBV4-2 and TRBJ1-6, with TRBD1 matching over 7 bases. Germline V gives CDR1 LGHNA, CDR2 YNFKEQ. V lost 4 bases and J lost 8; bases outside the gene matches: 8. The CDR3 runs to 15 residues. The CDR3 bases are TGTGCCAGCAGCCTAAGTACAGGGGAGGATTCACCCCTCCACTTT. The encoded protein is CASSLSTGEDSPLHF.

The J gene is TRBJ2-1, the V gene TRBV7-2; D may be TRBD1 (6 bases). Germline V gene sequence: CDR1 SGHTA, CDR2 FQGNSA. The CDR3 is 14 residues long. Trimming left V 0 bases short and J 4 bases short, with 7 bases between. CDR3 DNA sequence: TGTGCCAGCAGCTTAGCGGACAGATACAATGAGCAGTTCTTC. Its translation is CASSLADRYNEQFF.